The source of this TCR beta chain is a study of T cells in Graves' hyperthyroidism and ophthalmopathy. This CDR3 is 17 amino acids long. From germline, CDR1 is LNHDA and CDR2 SQIVND (reference sequence). V lost 5 bases, J lost 0 bases, and 10 bases stayed unmatched. This clonotype turned up a few times. Using RNA transcripts as the source, TCR beta CDR3 regions were amplified. When the TCR CDR3 underwent first-round RT-PCR, the HTBI primer set was used. TCRdb re-called the multiplex PCR reads with MiXCR, one entry per CDR3 protein. The sample includes 600,000 to 900,000 distinct CDR3 sequences, around 17% of them seen just once.

The chain links TRBV19 to TRBJ1-5; 7 bases are shared with TRBD1. The source is a man aged 18 to 30 with Graves' hyperthyroidism. Sequenced input: blood. The CDR3 region is CASSPRQGEGSNQPQHF. The CDR3 nucleotides are TGTGCCAGTAGTCCCAGACAGGGCGAGGGTAGCAATCAGCCCCAGCATTTT. Combining the CDR3 with reference TRBV19 and TRBJ1-5 gives the whole variable domain DGGITQSPKYLFRKEGQNVTLSCEQNLNHDAMYWYRQDPGQGLRLIYYSQIVNDFQKGDIAEGYSVSREKKESFPLTVTSAQKNPTAFYLCASSPRQGEGSNQPQHFGDGTRLSIL.